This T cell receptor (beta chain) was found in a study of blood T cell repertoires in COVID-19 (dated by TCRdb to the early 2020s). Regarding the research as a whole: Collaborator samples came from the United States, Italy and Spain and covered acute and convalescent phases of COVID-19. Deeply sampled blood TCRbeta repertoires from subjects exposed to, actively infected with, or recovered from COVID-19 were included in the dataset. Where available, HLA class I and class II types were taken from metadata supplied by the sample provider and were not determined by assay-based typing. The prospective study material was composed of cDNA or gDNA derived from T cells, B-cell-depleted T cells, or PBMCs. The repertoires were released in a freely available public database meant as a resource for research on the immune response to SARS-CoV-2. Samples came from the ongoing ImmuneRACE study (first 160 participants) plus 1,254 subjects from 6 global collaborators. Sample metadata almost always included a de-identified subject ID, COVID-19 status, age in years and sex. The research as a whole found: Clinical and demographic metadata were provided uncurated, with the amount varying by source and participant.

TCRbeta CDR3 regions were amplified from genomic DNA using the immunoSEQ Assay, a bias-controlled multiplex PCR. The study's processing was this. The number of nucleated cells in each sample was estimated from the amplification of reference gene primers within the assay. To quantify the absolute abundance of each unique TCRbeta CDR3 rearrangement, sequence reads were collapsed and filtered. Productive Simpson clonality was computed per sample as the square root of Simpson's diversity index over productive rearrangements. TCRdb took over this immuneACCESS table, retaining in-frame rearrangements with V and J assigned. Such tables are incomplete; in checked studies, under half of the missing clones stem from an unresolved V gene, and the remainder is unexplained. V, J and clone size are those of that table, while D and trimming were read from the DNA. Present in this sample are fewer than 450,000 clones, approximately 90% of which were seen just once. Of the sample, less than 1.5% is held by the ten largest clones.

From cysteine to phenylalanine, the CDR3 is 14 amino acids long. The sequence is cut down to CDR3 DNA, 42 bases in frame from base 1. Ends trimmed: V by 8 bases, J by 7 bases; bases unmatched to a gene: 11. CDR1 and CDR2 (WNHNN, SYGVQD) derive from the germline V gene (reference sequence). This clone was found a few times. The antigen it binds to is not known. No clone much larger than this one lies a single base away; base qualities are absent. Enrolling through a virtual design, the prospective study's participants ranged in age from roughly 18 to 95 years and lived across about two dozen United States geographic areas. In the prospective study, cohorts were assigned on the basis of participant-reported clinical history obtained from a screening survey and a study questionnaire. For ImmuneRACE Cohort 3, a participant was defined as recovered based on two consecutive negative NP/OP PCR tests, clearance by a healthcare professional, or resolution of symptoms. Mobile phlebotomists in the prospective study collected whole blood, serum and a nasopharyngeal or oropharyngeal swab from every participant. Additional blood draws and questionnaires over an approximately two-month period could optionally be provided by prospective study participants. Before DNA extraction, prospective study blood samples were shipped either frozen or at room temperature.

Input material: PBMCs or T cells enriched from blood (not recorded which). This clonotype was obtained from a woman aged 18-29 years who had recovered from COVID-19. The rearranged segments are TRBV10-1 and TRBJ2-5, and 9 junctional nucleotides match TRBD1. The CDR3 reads CASGSGTGKGTQYF. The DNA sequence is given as TGCGCCAGCGGATCCGGGACAGGGAAAGGGACCCAGTACTTC.